The T cell receptor beta chain under discussion was sequenced for a study of technical replicates of blood from several donors. Germline V gives CDR1 LNHDA, CDR2 SQIVND (reference sequence). Trimming removed 0 bases at V and 4 bases at J, with 7 bases between. The CDR3 runs to 13 residues. Produced via immunoSEQ multiplex PCR; TCRdb's table is partial and in-frame only. The table lists about 85,000 clones, over 90% of them singletons, with approximately 0.27% in the top ten. The receptor comes from a human donor in good health. The specimen sequenced was T cells isolated from PBMCs. V is TRBV19 and J is TRBJ2-7; D not resolved. The CDR3 reads CASSIERSYEQYF. The CDR3 bases are TGTGCCAGTAGTATAGAGAGGTCTTACGAGCAGTACTTC.